Presented here are 32 T cell receptor beta chains from one specimen sequenced in a study of graft-versus-host responses after intestinal transplantation. Sequencing used immunoSEQ multiplex PCR; TCRdb keeps in-frame clones, though not all of them. The sample has some 120,000 clones; 90% are singletons. Their antigens are not known. The sequenced sample was unstimulated CD4+ T cells sorted from spleen or lymph node cells, obtained before intestinal transplant. The source is a human donor who received an intestinal transplant.

This clone was recorded a few times. The CDR3 DNA is TGTGCCAGCAGCTTAGGGTCGGGGTCTAAGTCACCCCTCCACTTT. Translated, it gives CASSLGSGSKSPLHF. V is TRBV13 and J is TRBJ1-6; no firm D call. The CDR3 runs 15 residues. CDR1 and CDR2 (germline): PRHDT, FYEKMQ (reference sequence). Trimming removed 0 bases from V and 10 bases from J, with 13 bases in between.

The chain is built from TRBV10-3 and TRBJ1-1; D is perhaps TRBD1 (5 bases). This CDR3 has 13 residues. Looked up from germline, CDR1 is ENHRY and CDR2 is SYGVKD. V lost 10 bases to trimming and J lost 8 bases, with 20 bases between them. CDR3 loop: CATENRDSREAFF. The CDR3 coding sequence is TGTGCCACGGAAAACCGGGACTCCCGGGAAGCTTTCTTT.

The gene calls are TRBV5-1 and TRBJ2-2, with D perhaps matching TRBD1 (6 bases). CDR3 length: 14 residues. V dropped 4 bases and J dropped 6 bases, with 13 bases sitting between them. Looked up from germline, CDR1 is SGHRS and CDR2 is YFSETQ. The CDR3 sequence is CASSPGHAAGELFF. The CDR3 DNA follows: TGCGCCAGCAGCCCGGGACATGCGGCCGGGGAGCTGTTTTTT.

This chain links TRBV5-1 with TRBJ1-1; D is unclear. The CDR3 extends over 16 amino acids. Trimming took 5 bases from V and 1 from J, leaving 18 bases between them. From germline, CDR1 is SGHRS and CDR2 YFSETQ. CDR3 sequence (DNA): TGCGCCAGCAGACCCTGGTCCGGCGGAACGAACACTGAAGCTTTCTTT. This codes for CASRPWSGGTNTEAFF.

This chain connects TRBV4-1 to TRBJ2-1; 8 nucleotides match TRBD2. The length of the CDR3 is 16 residues. The germline gives CDR1 MGHRA, CDR2 YSYEKL. V lost 1 base and J lost 5; bases outside the gene matches: 7. CDR3 in DNA: TGCGCCAGCAGCCAAGGGGCCGGGGGGGCGAACAATGAGCAGTTCTTC. It yields the protein CASSQGAGGANNEQFF.

The chain's CDR3 is CASSSTGLNEKLFF. In DNA form, the CDR3 reads TGTGCCAGCAGTTCCACGGGACTTAATGAAAAACTGTTTTTT. J is TRBJ1-4 and V is TRBV6-1; D is possibly TRBD1 (5 bases). CDR3 length equals 14 residues. Trimming stripped 5 bases from V and 4 bases from J, with 11 bases between. From germline, CDR1 is MNHNS and CDR2 SASEGT.

This chain uses TRBV28 with TRBJ1-4; 10 bases are shared with TRBD1. The CDR3 covers 16 residues. Germline values: CDR1 MDHEN, CDR2 SYDVKM. The V segment lost 8 bases and the J segment 5 bases; nucleotides outside the gene matches: 11. The CDR3 sequence: CASRDRGKIGNEKLFF. The CDR3 bases are TGTGCCAGCCGGGACAGGGGTAAAATAGGGAATGAAAAACTGTTTTTT.

The genes are TRBV7-2 and TRBJ2-5, with D tentatively TRBD1 (5 bases). The CDR3 length is 13 residues. Germline CDR1 reads SGHTA; CDR2 reads FQGNSA. Trimming shortened V by 3 bases and J by 7 bases, and 12 bases separated the two germline ends. CDR3 in DNA: TGTGCCAGCAGCTTGGGGCTCCCCGCGACCCAGTACTTC. Amino acids: CASSLGLPATQYF.

CDR3: CAWSVVDRVSPLHF. As DNA, the CDR3 is TGTGCCTGGAGTGTAGTGGACAGGGTTTCACCCCTCCACTTT. The chain is built from TRBV30 and TRBJ1-6, with TRBD1 matching over 8 bases. There are 14 residues in the CDR3. CDR1 is GTSNPN, CDR2 SVGIG, per germline (reference sequence). V lost 0 bases and J lost 9; bases outside the gene matches: 4.

In this sample, this clone turned up once. The chain couples TRBV19 to TRBJ1-1, with a tentative D call TRBD1 (6 bases). The V end lost 10 bases, the J end lost 1 base, and 13 bases lay between the germline ends. The length of the CDR3 is 13 residues. Germline V gives CDR1 LNHDA, CDR2 SQIVND (reference sequence). CDR3 nucleotide sequence: TGTGCCATCCAGGGGTTGGGGAACACTGAAGCTTTCTTT. Amino acid sequence: CAIQGLGNTEAFF.

This chain joins TRBV29-1 and TRBJ2-1, with 7 bases fitting TRBD2. Germline V gene sequence: CDR1 SQVTM, CDR2 ANQGSEA. Unmatched junction bases numbered 6, after V lost 4 bases and J lost 0 bases. This CDR3 spans 15 amino acids. This CDR3 is CSVAGGEFSYNEQFF. The CDR3 nucleotides read TGCAGCGTTGCTGGGGGGGAGTTCTCCTACAATGAGCAGTTCTTC.

J is TRBJ1-5 and V is TRBV28; 8 bases align to TRBD1. The CDR3 loop spans 16 amino acids. V gave up 5 bases and J gave up 7 bases; unmatched junction bases: 13. Germline V gives CDR1 MDHEN, CDR2 SYDVKM. For the CDR3, the DNA is TGTGCCAGCAGTCAGATGGACAGGGTTTCTTTCCAGCCCCAGCATTTT. Encoded protein: CASSQMDRVSFQPQHF.

The V and J genes are TRBV4-3 and TRBJ1-1; 8 positions agree with TRBD1. Germline V CDR1 and CDR2: LGHNA, YSLEER. This CDR3 comprises 16 residues. V lost 7 bases, J lost 2 bases, and 12 bases stayed unmatched. The CDR3 DNA reads as TGCGCCAGCACCACTTCCGGGACAGGTGCTAACACTGAAGCTTTCTTT. Its translation: CASTTSGTGANTEAFF.

The CDR3 nucleotides read TGTGCCAGCAGCTTAACGGGAGTGAACACTGAAGCTTTCTTT. Translation gives CASSLTGVNTEAFF. This sequence joins TRBV7-9 and TRBJ1-1; D not certain. There are 14 residues in the CDR3. Trimming removed 2 bases from V and 0 bases from J, with 7 bases in between. Germline-derived CDR1 and CDR2 are SEHNR and FQNEAQ (reference sequence).

The CDR3 loop is CASSLSSPTGELFF. Here the CDR3 DNA reads TGCGCCAGCAGCTTGTCGTCCCCCACCGGGGAGCTGTTTTTT. J is TRBJ2-2 and V is TRBV5-1, with D hard to call. The CDR3 is 14 residues long. V was cut by 1 base and J by 4 bases, with 8 bases left in between. Germline CDR1 SGHRS, CDR2 YFSETQ.

The V call is TRBV7-3, the J call TRBJ2-6, with 12 bases fitting TRBD1. The CDR3 has 18 residues. Germline CDR1 reads SGHTA; CDR2 reads FQGTGA. J was trimmed by 2 bases and V by 2 bases; bases with no gene match: 4. The DNA for the CDR3 is TGTGCCAGCAGCTTAGTGGGACAGGGGGCGGCTGGGGCCAACGTCCTGACTTTC. Translating it yields CASSLVGQGAAGANVLTF.

This clone came up once. This sequence joins TRBV2 and TRBJ1-2; D gene uncertain. CDR1 and CDR2 (germline): SNHLY, FYNNEI. The V and J ends lost 10 bases and 4 bases respectively, with 13 bases between them. The CDR3 totals 12 residues. This chain's CDR3 is CATYDDTYGYTF. The CDR3 coding sequence is TGTGCCACTTACGACGACACCTATGGCTACACCTTC.

The V call is TRBV5-1, the J call TRBJ1-1, with 8 bases fitting TRBD1. Germline values: CDR1 SGHRS, CDR2 YFSETQ. This CDR3 spans 14 amino acids. J gave up 11 bases and V 4 bases, and 13 bases lay outside the gene matches. The CDR3 sequence is CASSARDRYSGAFF. The DNA of the CDR3 is TGCGCCAGCAGCGCCCGGGACAGGTATAGTGGGGCTTTCTTT.

This clone came up once. The chain is built from TRBV10-1 and TRBJ2-7; 7 bases map to TRBD1. Looked up from germline, CDR1 is WNHNN and CDR2 is SYGVQD (reference sequence). Trimming took 6 bases from V and 3 from J; bases not matched to a gene: 5. The CDR3 sequence is 13 residues long. CDR3 in amino acids: CASSQGDGYEQYF. As DNA, the CDR3 is TGCGCCAGCAGCCAGGGGGATGGCTACGAGCAGTACTTC.

V is TRBV4-1 and J is TRBJ2-3; possibly TRBD2 for D (5 bases). This CDR3 is 16 amino acids long. V lost 0 bases, J lost 4 bases, and 14 bases lay in between. CDR1 MGHRA and CDR2 YSYEKL come from the germline V gene. The CDR3 loop reads CASSQDVRGGSDTQYF. CDR3 coding DNA: TGCGCCAGCAGCCAAGATGTCCGCGGAGGCTCAGATACGCAGTATTTT.

V and J are TRBV11-2 and TRBJ2-7, with D maybe TRBD2 (6 bases). Trimming cost V 0 bases and J 6 bases, with 12 bases left between them. The CDR3 loop spans 14 amino acids. Germline loops: CDR1 SGHAT, CDR2 FQNNGV. In DNA form, the CDR3 reads TGTGCCAGCAGCTTAGATGGTGGAGGGCCCGAGCAGTACTTC. This codes for CASSLDGGGPEQYF.

This clone was observed a handful of times. The rearrangement uses TRBV5-6 and TRBJ1-5; no clear D gene. CDR3 length: 13 residues. The V end lost 0 bases, the J end lost 5 bases, and 6 bases lay between the germline ends. Germline CDR1 is SGHDT and CDR2 is YYEEEE. The CDR3 loop reads CASSLGRYQPQHF. Written as DNA, the CDR3 is TGTGCCAGCAGCTTGGGCAGATATCAGCCCCAGCATTTT.

The chain employs TRBV4-1 and TRBJ2-7, with TRBD2 as a possible D gene (6 bases). V gave up 3 bases and J gave up 2 bases, with 11 bases separating them. The CDR3 length is 14 residues. Germline-derived CDR1 and CDR2 are MGHRA and YSYEKL. As DNA, the CDR3 is TGCGCCAGCAGCCAGCGGGATCTTACCTACGAGCAGTACTTC. Translating gives CASSQRDLTYEQYF.

The chain is built from TRBV7-8 and TRBJ2-3; TRBD2 might be the D (5 bases). The CDR3 length is 14 residues. The germline V gene has CDR1 SGHVS and CDR2 FQNEAQ. V was pared by 5 bases and J by 2 bases, with 11 bases between. The CDR3 spells CASSPDWNTDTQYF. The CDR3, as DNA: TGTGCCAGCAGCCCGGACTGGAACACAGATACGCAGTATTTT. The entire variable domain, with the rest obtained from reference TRBV7-8 and TRBJ2-3, is as follows: GAGVSQSPRYKVAKRGQDVALRCDPISGHVSLFWYQQALGQGPEFLTYFQNEAQLDKSGLPSDRFFAERPEGSVSTLKIQRTQQEDSAVYLCASSPDWNTDTQYFGPGTRLTVL.

The genes are TRBV2 and TRBJ2-7; TRBD1 aligns across 8 bases. The CDR3 is made up of 14 amino acids. Germline CDR1 and CDR2: SNHLY and FYNNEI. The junction had 8 bases not matched to a gene; V was cut back by 8 bases and J by 2 bases. The CDR3 sequence: CASAKTGVPYEQYF. The CDR3 DNA follows: TGTGCCAGCGCGAAGACAGGGGTCCCCTACGAGCAGTACTTC.

This chain uses TRBV11-2 with TRBJ2-7, with 10 bases lining up with TRBD1. Germline CDR1 and CDR2: SGHAT and FQNNGV. Trimming at V came to 4 bases and at J to 5 bases, leaving 2 bases not matched to a gene. This CDR3 is built from 13 residues. CDR3 sequence: CASSSDRGHEQYF. DNA of the CDR3: TGTGCCAGCAGCTCAGACAGGGGGCACGAGCAGTACTTC.

This clone has more than one count but fewer than ten. The CDR3 DNA reads as TGTGCCAGCACCTGGACAGGGGCCCCCTACGAGCAGTACTTC. Encoded protein: CASTWTGAPYEQYF. The chain combines TRBV6-6 with TRBJ2-7; 9 nucleotides line up with TRBD1. The trim removed 7 bases at V and 2 bases at J, leaving 6 bases unmatched. The CDR3 loop spans 14 amino acids. CDR1 and CDR2 from the germline V gene are MNHNY and SVGAGI (reference sequence).

The V and J genes are TRBV5-1 and TRBJ2-5, with a possible D match to TRBD1 (6 bases). Germline CDR1 SGHRS, CDR2 YFSETQ. The germline V and J ends were trimmed by 0 bases and 1 base, with 13 bases remaining between them. This CDR3 is 16 amino acids long. This chain's CDR3 is CASSLGPLTGQETQYF. The CDR3 region has the DNA TGCGCCAGCAGCTTGGGCCCTTTGACAGGCCAAGAGACCCAGTACTTC.

J is TRBJ1-1 and V is TRBV7-3, with 7 bases aligning to TRBD1. Germline CDR1 reads SGHTA; CDR2 reads FQGTGA. The CDR3 covers 13 residues. Trimming at V came to 5 bases and at J to 9 bases, leaving 9 bases not matched to a gene. The CDR3 coding sequence is TGTGCCAGCAGCGATGGACAGGCCGCAAAAGCTTTCTTT. It yields the protein CASSDGQAAKAFF.

The chain combines TRBV28 with TRBJ1-1; D unresolved. The CDR3 sequence is 14 residues long. Per germline, CDR1 MDHEN and CDR2 SYDVKM. With 4 bases removed from V and 5 bases from J, the gap between germline ends came to 14 bases. The chain's CDR3 is CASSSIRRRTEAFF. CDR3 coding DNA: TGTGCCAGCAGTTCTATCCGGAGGAGAACTGAAGCTTTCTTT.

This clone was seen more than once but under ten times. V is TRBV5-1 and J is TRBJ1-1; TRBD1 matches 12 bases. The CDR3 extends over 13 amino acids. Trimming removed 5 bases from V and 9 bases from J; junction bases left unmatched: 5. In germline, CDR1 is SGHRS, CDR2 YFSETQ. For the CDR3, the DNA is TGCGCCAGCAGTACCGGGACAGGGGGCAAAGCTTTCTTT. This translates into CASSTGTGGKAFF.

This clone was seen only a few times. The V gene is TRBV19, the J gene TRBJ1-4; D not certain. This CDR3 has 13 residues. Trimming shortened V by 11 bases and J by 0 bases, and 10 bases separated the two germline ends. Germline CDR1 is LNHDA and CDR2 is SQIVND (reference sequence). CDR3 sequence: CAVAAATNEKLFF. The CDR3 nucleotides are TGTGCCGTAGCGGCAGCAACTAATGAAAAACTGTTTTTT.